The source of this T cell receptor (beta chain) is a study of T cell responses to AZD1222 COVID-19 vaccine. Generated by immunoSEQ multiplex PCR, the TCRdb table keeps only in-frame clones and is missing some. The table records about 50,000 clones, over 60% of them present only once. V was trimmed by 5 bases and J by 4 bases, leaving 17 bases between them. The length of the CDR3 is 15 residues. Germline lookup yields CDR1 SEHNR and CDR2 FQNEAQ (reference sequence). The V call is TRBV7-9, the J call TRBJ1-2; D possibly corresponds to TRBD1 (6 bases). The sequence was collected from an adult in good health. This material consisted of peripheral blood, taken on day 0 of AZD1222 vaccination. The DNA of the CDR3 is TGTGCCAGCAGCCCCCGGGACACTCGCGTCTATGGCTACACCTTC. Protein sequence: CASSPRDTRVYGYTF.